This TCR beta chain was sequenced in a study of CD8 T cells in ankylosing spondylitis. Study-wide results and caveats: Prior work had noted some motif variants in reactive arthritis blood and synovial fluid. What appeared characteristic of ankylosing spondylitis blood was a TCR beta motif of under 10 highly homologous variants.

Germline CDR1 is SEHNR and CDR2 is FQNEAQ (reference sequence). V gave up 5 bases and J gave up 1 base, with 11 bases separating them. This CDR3 spans 14 amino acids. This clonotype was detected many times. Its cognate antigen is unknown. Generation of TCR beta libraries employed quantitative 5'-RACE incorporating molecular barcodes. TCRdb called the 5' RACE reads again in MiXCR, with one record for every CDR3 protein. The repertoire holds under 250,000 distinct CDR3 sequences, 7.3% seen once, with 14% in the top ten. Sequencing was carried out using blood, either unsorted or a sorted T cell fraction (not recorded which). The sequence came from a male donor with ankylosing spondylitis. This chain joins TRBV7-9 and TRBJ1-1, with D perhaps TRBD1 (5 bases). The CDR3 DNA is TGTGCCAGCAGCCCTCGGGACTGGAACACTGAAGCTTTCTTT. This codes for CASSPRDWNTEAFF.